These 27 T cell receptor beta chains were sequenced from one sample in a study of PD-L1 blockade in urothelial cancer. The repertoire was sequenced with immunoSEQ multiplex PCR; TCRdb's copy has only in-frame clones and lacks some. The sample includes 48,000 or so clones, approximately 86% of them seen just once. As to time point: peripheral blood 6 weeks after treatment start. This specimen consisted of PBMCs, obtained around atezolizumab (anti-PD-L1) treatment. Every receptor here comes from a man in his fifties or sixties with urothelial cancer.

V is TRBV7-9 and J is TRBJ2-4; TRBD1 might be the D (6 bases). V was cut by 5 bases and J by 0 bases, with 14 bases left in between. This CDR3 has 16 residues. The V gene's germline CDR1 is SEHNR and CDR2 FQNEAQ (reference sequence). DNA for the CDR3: TGTGCCAGCAGCCCTCACGAACAGGGAGCCAAAAACATTCAGTACTTC. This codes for CASSPHEQGAKNIQYF. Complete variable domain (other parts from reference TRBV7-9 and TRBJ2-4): DTGVSQNPRHKITKRGQNVTFRCDPISEHNRLYWYRQTLGQGPEFLTYFQNEAQLEKSRLLSDRFSAERPKGSFSTLEIQRTEQGDSAMYLCASSPHEQGAKNIQYFGAGTRLSVL.

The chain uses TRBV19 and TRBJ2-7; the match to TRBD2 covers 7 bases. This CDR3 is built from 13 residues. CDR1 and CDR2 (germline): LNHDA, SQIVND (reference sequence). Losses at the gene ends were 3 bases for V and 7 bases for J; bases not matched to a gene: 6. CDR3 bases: TGTGCCAGTAGTATGGGGACGGGGGGAGAGCAGTACTTC. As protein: CASSMGTGGEQYF.

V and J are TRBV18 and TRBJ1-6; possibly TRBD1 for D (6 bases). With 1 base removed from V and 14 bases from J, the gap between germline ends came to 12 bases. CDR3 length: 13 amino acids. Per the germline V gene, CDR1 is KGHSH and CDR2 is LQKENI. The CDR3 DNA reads TGTGCCAGCTCACCACGGGGGCGTGAGTCCCTCCACTTT. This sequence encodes CASSPRGRESLHF.

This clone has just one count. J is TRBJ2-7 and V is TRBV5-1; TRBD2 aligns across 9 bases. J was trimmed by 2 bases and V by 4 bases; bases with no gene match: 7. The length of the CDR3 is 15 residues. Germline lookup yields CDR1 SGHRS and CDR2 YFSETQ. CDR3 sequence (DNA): TGCGCCAGCAGCATTAGCGGGGGACGAACCTACGAGCAGTACTTC. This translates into CASSISGGRTYEQYF.

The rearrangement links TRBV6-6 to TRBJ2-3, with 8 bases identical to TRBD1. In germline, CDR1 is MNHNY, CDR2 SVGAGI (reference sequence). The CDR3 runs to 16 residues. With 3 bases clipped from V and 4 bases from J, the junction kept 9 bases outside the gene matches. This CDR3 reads CASSYRGRGQADTQYF. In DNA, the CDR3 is TGTGCCAGCAGTTATCGGGGCAGGGGGCAAGCAGATACGCAGTATTTT.

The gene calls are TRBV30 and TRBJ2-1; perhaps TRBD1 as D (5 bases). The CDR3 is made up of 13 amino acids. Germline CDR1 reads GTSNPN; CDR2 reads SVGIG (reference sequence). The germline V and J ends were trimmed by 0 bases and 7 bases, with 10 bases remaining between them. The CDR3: CAWSVRAENEQFF. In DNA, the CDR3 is TGTGCCTGGAGTGTCAGGGCCGAGAATGAGCAGTTCTTC.

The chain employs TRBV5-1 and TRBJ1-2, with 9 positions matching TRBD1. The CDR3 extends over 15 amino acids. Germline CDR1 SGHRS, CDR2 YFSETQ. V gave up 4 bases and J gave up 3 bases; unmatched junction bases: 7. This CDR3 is CASSPLQGADYGYTF. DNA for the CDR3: TGCGCCAGCAGCCCACTACAGGGGGCGGACTATGGCTACACCTTC.

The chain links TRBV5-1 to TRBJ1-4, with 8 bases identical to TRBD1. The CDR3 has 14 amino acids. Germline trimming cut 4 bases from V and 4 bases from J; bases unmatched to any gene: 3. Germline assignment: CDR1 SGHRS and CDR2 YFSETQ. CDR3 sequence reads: CASSQGANNEKLFF. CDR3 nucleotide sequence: TGCGCCAGCAGCCAGGGGGCGAATAATGAAAAACTGTTTTTT.

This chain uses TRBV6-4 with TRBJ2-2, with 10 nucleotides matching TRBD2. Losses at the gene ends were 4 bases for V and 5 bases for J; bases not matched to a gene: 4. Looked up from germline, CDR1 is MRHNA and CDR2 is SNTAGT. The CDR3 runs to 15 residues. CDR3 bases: TGTGCCAGCAGTGTGGAACTAGCGGGGACCGGGGAGCTGTTTTTT. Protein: CASSVELAGTGELFF.

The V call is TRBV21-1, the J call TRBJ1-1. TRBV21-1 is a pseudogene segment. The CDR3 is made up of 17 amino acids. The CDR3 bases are TGTGCCAGCAGCAAAGTAGCGGGAGACAGGAAGAACACTGAAGCTTTCTTT. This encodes CASSKVAGDRKNTEAFF.

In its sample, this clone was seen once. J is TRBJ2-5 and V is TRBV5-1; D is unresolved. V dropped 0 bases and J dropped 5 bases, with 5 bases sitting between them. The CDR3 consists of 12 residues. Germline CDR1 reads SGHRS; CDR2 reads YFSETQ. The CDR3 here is CASSLARETQYF. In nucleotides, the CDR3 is TGCGCCAGCAGCTTGGCGCGGGAGACCCAGTACTTC.

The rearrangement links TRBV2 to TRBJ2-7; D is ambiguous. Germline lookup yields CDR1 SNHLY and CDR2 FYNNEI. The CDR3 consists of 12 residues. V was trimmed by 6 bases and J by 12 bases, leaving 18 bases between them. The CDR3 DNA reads TGTGCCAGCAGATCGTCTGCTAAATCCCGGTACTTC. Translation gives CASRSSAKSRYF.

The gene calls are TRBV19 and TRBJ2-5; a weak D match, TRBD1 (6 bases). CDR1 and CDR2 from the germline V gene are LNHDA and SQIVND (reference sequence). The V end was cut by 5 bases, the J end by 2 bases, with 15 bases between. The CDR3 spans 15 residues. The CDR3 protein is CASSPFIQGQETQYF. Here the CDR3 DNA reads TGTGCCAGTAGTCCGTTTATACAGGGACAAGAGACCCAGTACTTC.

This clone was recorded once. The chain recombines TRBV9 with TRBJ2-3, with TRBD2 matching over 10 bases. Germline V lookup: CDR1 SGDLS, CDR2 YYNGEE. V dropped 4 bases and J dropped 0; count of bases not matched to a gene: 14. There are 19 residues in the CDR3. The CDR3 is CASSTPKSGGVASTDTQYF. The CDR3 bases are TGTGCCAGCAGCACCCCCAAAAGCGGGGGGGTCGCTAGCACAGATACGCAGTATTTT.

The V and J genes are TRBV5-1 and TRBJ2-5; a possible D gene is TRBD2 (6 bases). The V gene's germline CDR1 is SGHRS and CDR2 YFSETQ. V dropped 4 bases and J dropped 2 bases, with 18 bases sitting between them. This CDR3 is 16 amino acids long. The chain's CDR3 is CASSPGVFDRQETQYF. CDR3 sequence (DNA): TGCGCCAGCAGCCCGGGGGTTTTCGATAGACAAGAGACCCAGTACTTC. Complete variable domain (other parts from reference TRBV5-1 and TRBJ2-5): KAGVTQTPRYLIKTRGQQVTLSCSPISGHRSVSWYQQTPGQGLQFLFEYFSETQRNKGNFPGRFSGRQFSNSRSEMNVSTLELGDSALYLCASSPGVFDRQETQYFGPGTRLLVL.

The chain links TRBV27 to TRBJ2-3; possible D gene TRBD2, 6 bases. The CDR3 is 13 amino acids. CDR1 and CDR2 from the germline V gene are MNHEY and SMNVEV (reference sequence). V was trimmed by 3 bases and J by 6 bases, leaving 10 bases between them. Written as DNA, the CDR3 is TGTGCCAGCAGTTTCAGCGGGTGGGATACGCAGTATTTT. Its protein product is CASSFSGWDTQYF.

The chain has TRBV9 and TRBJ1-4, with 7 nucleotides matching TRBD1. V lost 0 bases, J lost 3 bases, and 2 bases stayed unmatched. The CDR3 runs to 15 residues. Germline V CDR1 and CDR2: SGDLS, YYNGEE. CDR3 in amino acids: CASSVGGTANEKLFF. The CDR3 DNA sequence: TGTGCCAGCAGCGTAGGAGGGACAGCTAATGAAAAACTGTTTTTT.

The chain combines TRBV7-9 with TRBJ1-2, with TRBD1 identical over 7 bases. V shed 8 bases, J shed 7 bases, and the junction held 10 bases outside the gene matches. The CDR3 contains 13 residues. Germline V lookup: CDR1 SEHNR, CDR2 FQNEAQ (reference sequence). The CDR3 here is CASFTAGTVGYTF. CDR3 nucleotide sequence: TGTGCCAGCTTCACTGCCGGGACAGTTGGCTACACCTTC.

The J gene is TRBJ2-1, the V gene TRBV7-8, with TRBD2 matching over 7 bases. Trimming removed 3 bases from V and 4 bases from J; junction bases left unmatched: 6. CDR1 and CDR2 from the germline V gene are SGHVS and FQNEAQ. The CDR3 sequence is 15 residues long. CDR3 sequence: CASSFIRGDYNEQFF. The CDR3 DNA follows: TGTGCCAGCAGCTTCATCCGGGGGGATTACAATGAGCAGTTCTTC.

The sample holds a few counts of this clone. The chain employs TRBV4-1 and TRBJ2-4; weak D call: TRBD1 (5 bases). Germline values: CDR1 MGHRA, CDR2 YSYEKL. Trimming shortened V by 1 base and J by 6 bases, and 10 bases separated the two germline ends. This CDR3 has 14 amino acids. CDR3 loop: CASSQGQGGNIQYF. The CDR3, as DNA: TGCGCCAGCAGCCAAGGGCAGGGCGGAAACATTCAGTACTTC.

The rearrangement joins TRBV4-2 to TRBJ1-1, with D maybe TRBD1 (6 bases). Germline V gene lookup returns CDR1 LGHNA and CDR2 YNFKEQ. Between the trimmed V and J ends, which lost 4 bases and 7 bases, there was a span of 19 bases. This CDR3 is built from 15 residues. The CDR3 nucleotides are TGTGCCAGCAGCCCAATGGGACAAGGCACGGTTGAAGCTTTCTTT. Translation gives CASSPMGQGTVEAFF.

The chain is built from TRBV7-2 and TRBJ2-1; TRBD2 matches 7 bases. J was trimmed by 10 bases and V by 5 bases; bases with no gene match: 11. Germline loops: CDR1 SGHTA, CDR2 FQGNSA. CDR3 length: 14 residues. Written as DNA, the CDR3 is TGTGCCAGCAGCCGAGCGGGGACCTCAAGGGAGCAGTTCTTC. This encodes CASSRAGTSREQFF.

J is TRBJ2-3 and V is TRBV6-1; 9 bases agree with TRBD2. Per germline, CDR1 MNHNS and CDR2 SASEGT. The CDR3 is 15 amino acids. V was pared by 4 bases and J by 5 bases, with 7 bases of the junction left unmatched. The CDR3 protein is CASSVAGGPKDTQYF. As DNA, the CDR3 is TGTGCCAGCAGTGTTGCGGGGGGGCCTAAAGATACGCAGTATTTT.

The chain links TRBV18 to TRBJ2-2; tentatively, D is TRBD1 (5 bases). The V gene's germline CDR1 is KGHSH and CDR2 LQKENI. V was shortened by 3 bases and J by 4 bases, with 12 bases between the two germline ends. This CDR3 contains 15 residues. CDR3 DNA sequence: TGTGCCAGCTCACCCACAGGTGCAGGCACCGGGGAGCTGTTTTTT. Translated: CASSPTGAGTGELFF.

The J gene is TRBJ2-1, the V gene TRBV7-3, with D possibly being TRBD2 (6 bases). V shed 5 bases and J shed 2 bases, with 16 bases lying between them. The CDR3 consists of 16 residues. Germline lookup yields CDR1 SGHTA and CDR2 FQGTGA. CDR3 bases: TGTGCCAGCAGCCTCGCCCCCCGCGGGACCTACAATGAGCAGTTCTTC. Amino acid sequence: CASSLAPRGTYNEQFF.

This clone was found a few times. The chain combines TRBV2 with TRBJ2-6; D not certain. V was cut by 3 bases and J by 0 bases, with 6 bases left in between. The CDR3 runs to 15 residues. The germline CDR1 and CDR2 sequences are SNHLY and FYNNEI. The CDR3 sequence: CASSERSSGANVLTF. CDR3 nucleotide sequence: TGTGCCAGCAGTGAGAGAAGCTCTGGGGCCAACGTCCTGACTTTC.

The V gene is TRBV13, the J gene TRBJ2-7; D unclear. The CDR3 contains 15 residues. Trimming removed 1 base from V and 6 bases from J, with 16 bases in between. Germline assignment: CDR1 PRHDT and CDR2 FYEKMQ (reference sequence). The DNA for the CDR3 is TGTGCCAGCAGCTTAGCTTTAACAGTTCCTATCGAGCAGTACTTC. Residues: CASSLALTVPIEQYF.